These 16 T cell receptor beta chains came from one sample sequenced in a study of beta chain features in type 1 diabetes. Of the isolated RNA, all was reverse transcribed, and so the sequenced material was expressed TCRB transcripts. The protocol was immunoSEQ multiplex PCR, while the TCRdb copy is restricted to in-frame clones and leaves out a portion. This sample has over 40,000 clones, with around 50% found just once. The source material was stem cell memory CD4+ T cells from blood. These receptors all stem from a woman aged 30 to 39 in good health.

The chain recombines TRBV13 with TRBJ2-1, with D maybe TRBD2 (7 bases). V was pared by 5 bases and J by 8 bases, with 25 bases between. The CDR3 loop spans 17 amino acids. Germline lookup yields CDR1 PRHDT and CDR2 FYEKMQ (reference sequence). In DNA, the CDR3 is TGTGCCAGCAGCCCGTACCCGGGGGGCGGGAGTGCGTATGAGCAGTTCTTC. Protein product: CASSPYPGGGSAYEQFF. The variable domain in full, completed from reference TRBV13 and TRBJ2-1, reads AAGVIQSPRHLIKEKRETATLKCYPIPRHDTVYWYQQGPGQDPQFLISFYEKMQSDKGSIPDRFSAQQFSDYHSELNMSSLELGDSALYFCASSPYPGGGSAYEQFFGPGTRLTVL.

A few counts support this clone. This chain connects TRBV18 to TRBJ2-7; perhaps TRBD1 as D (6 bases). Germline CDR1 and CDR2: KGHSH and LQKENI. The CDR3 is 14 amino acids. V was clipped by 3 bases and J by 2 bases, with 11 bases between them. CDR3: CASSPGTIPYEQYF. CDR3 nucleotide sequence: TGTGCCAGCTCACCCGGGACAATTCCCTACGAGCAGTACTTC.

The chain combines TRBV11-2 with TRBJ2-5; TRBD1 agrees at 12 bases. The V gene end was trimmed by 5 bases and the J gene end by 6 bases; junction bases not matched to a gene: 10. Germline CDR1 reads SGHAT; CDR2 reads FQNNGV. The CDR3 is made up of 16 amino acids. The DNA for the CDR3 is TGTGCCAGCAGCCTATCCAGGGACAGGGGGCTTAAGACCCAGTACTTC. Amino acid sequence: CASSLSRDRGLKTQYF.

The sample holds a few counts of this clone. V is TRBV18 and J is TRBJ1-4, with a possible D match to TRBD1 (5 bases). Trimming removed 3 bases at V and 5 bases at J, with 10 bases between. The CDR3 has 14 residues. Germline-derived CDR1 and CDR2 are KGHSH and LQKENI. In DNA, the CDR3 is TGTGCCAGCTCACCGAGTCAGGGAAATGAAAAACTGTTTTTT. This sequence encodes CASSPSQGNEKLFF.

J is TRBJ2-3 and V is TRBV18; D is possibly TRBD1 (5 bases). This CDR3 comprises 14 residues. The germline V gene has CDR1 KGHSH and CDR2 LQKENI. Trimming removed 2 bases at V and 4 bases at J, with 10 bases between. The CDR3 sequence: CASSPTGHSDTQYF. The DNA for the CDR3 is TGTGCCAGCTCACCAACAGGACATTCAGATACGCAGTATTTT.

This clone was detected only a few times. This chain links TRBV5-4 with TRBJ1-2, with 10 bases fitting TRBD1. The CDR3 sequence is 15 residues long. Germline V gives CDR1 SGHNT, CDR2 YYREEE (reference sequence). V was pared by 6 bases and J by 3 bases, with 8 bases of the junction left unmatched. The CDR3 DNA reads TGTGCCAGCATTCAACCGGGACAGGGGCACTATGGCTACACCTTC. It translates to CASIQPGQGHYGYTF.

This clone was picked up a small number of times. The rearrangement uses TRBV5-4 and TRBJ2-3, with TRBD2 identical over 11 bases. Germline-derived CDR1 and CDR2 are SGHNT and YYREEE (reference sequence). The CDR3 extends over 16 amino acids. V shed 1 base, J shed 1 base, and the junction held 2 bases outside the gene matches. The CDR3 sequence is CASSLKLAGGTDTQYF. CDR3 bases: TGTGCCAGCAGCTTGAAACTAGCGGGAGGCACAGATACGCAGTATTTT. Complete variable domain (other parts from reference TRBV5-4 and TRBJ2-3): ETGVTQSPTHLIKTRGQQVTLRCSSQSGHNTVSWYQQALGQGPQFIFQYYREEENGRGNFPPRFSGLQFPNYSSELNVNALELDDSALYLCASSLKLAGGTDTQYFGPGTRLTVL.

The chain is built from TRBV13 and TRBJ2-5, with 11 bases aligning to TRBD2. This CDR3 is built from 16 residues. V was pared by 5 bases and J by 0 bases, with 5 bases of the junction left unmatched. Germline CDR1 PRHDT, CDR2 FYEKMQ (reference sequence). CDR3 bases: TGTGCCAGCAGCCCTAGACTAGCGGGATACCAAGAGACCCAGTACTTC. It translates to CASSPRLAGYQETQYF.

In nucleotides, the CDR3 is TGTGCCAGAAGGCTCCGAAGGTCCGACACTAATGAGCAGTTCTTC. It yields the protein CARRLRRSDTNEQFF. The chain recombines TRBV4-2 with TRBJ2-1; D not resolved. This CDR3 has 15 residues. V was shortened by 9 bases and J by 7 bases, with 22 bases between the two germline ends. In germline, CDR1 is LGHNA, CDR2 YNFKEQ.

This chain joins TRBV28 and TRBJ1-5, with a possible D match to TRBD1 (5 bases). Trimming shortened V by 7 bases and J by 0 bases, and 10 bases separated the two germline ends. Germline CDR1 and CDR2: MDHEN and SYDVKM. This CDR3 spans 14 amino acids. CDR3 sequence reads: CASTTVYSNQPQHF. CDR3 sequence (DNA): TGTGCCAGCACGACAGTCTATAGCAATCAGCCCCAGCATTTT.

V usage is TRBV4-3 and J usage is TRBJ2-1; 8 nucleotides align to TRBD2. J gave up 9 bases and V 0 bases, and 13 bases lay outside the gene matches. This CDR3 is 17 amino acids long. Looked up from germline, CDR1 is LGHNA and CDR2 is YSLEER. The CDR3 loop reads CASSQDLREALWAEQFF. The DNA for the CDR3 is TGCGCCAGCAGCCAAGATCTGCGGGAGGCCCTTTGGGCTGAGCAGTTCTTC.

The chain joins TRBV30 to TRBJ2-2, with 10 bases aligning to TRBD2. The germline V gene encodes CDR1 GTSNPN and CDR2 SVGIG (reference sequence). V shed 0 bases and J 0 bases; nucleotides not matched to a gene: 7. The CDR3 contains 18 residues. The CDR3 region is CAWSVSRTSGTNTGELFF. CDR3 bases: TGTGCCTGGAGTGTGTCCAGGACTAGCGGAACGAACACCGGGGAGCTGTTTTTT.

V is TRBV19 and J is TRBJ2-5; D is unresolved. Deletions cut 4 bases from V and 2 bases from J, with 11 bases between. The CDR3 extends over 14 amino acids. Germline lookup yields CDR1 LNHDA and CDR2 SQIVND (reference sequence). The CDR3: CASSRVGRQETQYF. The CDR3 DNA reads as TGTGCCAGTAGTAGGGTCGGCAGGCAAGAGACCCAGTACTTC.

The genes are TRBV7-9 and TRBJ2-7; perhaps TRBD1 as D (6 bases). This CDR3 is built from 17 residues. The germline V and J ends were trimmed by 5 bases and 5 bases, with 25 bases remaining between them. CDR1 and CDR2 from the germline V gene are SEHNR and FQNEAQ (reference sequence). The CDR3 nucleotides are TGTGCCAGCAGCCACCCCGTCCTCCGGGACAAGGTAGACGAGCAGTACTTC. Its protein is CASSHPVLRDKVDEQYF. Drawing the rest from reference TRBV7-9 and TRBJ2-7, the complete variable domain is DTGVSQNPRHKITKRGQNVTFRCDPISEHNRLYWYRQTLGQGPEFLTYFQNEAQLEKSRLLSDRFSAERPKGSFSTLEIQRTEQGDSAMYLCASSHPVLRDKVDEQYFGPGTRLTVT.

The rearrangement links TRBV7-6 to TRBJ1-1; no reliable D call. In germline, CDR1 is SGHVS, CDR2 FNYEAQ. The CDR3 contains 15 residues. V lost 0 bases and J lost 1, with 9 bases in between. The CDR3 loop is CASSLAQVENTEAFF. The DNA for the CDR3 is TGTGCCAGCAGCTTAGCCCAGGTTGAGAACACTGAAGCTTTCTTT.

The CDR3 reads CASSRRTQDRGFNTEAFF. CDR3 sequence (DNA): TGTGCCAGCAGTCGCCGGACGCAGGACAGGGGGTTTAACACTGAAGCTTTCTTT. This chain uses TRBV27 with TRBJ1-1; 10 nucleotides match TRBD1. V lost 5 bases, J lost 2 bases, and 14 bases stayed unmatched. The CDR3 is made up of 18 amino acids. Germline V gene lookup returns CDR1 MNHEY and CDR2 SMNVEV (reference sequence).